Following are 28 T cell receptor beta chains from one sample sequenced in a study of blood T cell repertoires in COVID-19. Sequencing was performed with immunoSEQ multiplex PCR; in TCRdb, only in-frame clones are kept and a portion is missing. The table records roughly 340,000 clones, around 87% of them present only once. Sequencing input: PBMCs or T cells enriched from blood (not recorded which). These receptors came from a man between 35 and 55 years old in a cohort exposed to, infected with or recovered from COVID-19 (not recorded which).

V usage is TRBV18 and J usage is TRBJ1-1, with TRBD1 identical over 7 bases. V was pared by 2 bases and J by 1 base, with 7 bases of the junction left unmatched. In germline, CDR1 is KGHSH, CDR2 LQKENI. The CDR3 sequence is 16 residues long. The CDR3 DNA follows: TGTGCCAGCTCACCAATGGAGGGGGCGGGGAACACTGAAGCTTTCTTT. This sequence encodes CASSPMEGAGNTEAFF.

The chain joins TRBV30 to TRBJ2-2; perhaps TRBD2 as D (5 bases). Trimming took 0 bases from V and 7 from J, leaving 9 bases between them. This CDR3 contains 13 residues. The germline V gene encodes CDR1 GTSNPN and CDR2 SVGIG (reference sequence). The chain's CDR3 is CAWSVLGVGELFF. As DNA, the CDR3 is TGTGCCTGGAGTGTACTCGGGGTCGGGGAGCTGTTTTTT. Filled out from reference TRBV30 and TRBJ2-2, the complete variable domain reads SQTIHQWPATLVQPVGSPLSLECTVEGTSNPNLYWYRQAAGRGLQLLFYSVGIGQISSEVPQNLSASRPQDRQFILSSKKLLLSDSGFYLCAWSVLGVGELFFGEGSRLTVL.

V and J are TRBV30 and TRBJ2-2, with a weak D call TRBD2 (6 bases). The CDR3 extends over 14 amino acids. Deletions cut 3 bases from V and 4 bases from J, with 12 bases between. Germline CDR1 and CDR2: GTSNPN and SVGIG (reference sequence). CDR3 coding DNA: TGTGCCTGGAGACGGACCGGGGGCACCGGGGAGCTGTTTTTT. Protein sequence: CAWRRTGGTGELFF.

The chain uses TRBV27 and TRBJ1-2; TRBD1 is a possible D gene (5 bases). The V and J ends lost 6 bases and 2 bases respectively, with 10 bases between them. CDR3 length: 13 amino acids. Germline-derived CDR1 and CDR2 are MNHEY and SMNVEV (reference sequence). CDR3 residues: CASRPDRNYGYTF. In nucleotides, the CDR3 is TGTGCCAGCAGGCCCGACAGAAACTATGGCTACACCTTC.

CDR3 coding DNA: TGTGCCAGCAGTTTATCGACAGGGACTAATGAAAAACTGTTTTTT. As protein: CASSLSTGTNEKLFF. The rearrangement links TRBV27 to TRBJ1-4; 7 nucleotides line up with TRBD1. CDR3 length: 15 amino acids. The junction had 0 bases not matched to a gene; V was cut back by 0 bases and J by 2 bases. The germline gives CDR1 MNHEY, CDR2 SMNVEV (reference sequence).

The chain carries TRBV5-1 and TRBJ1-1, with D tentatively TRBD1 (5 bases). Germline CDR1 and CDR2: SGHRS and YFSETQ. This CDR3 region has 13 residues. V was pared by 5 bases and J by 0 bases, with 8 bases between. CDR3 loop: CASRDIMNTEAFF. As DNA, the CDR3 is TGCGCCAGCAGGGACATCATGAACACTGAAGCTTTCTTT.

The V call is TRBV27, the J call TRBJ1-5; weak D call: TRBD1 (6 bases). CDR3 length: 16 amino acids. Germline V gene data show CDR1 as MNHEY and CDR2 as SMNVEV (reference sequence). V lost 6 bases and J 2 bases, leaving 17 bases between the germline ends. The CDR3 nucleotides are TGTGCCAGCAGAAAACTTTCGGGGGGCGGCAATCAGCCCCAGCATTTT. Amino acid sequence: CASRKLSGGGNQPQHF.

The chain couples TRBV7-5 to TRBJ2-7; the table's D call, TRBD2, was not checked against the DNA. TRBV7-5 is a recognized pseudogene. The length of the CDR3 is 14 residues. Written as DNA, the CDR3 is TGTGTCAGAAGCTTATCTAGAAACTCCTACGAGCAGTACTTC. Residues: CVRSLSRNSYEQYF.

The chain joins TRBV4-2 to TRBJ2-7; a weak D match, TRBD2 (5 bases). V was trimmed by 4 bases and J by 6 bases, leaving 13 bases between them. The CDR3 sequence is 13 residues long. Germline lookup yields CDR1 LGHNA and CDR2 YNFKEQ. CDR3 loop: CASSPGGFGEQYF. The CDR3 DNA follows: TGTGCCAGCAGCCCAGGCGGGTTTGGCGAGCAGTACTTC.

This sequence joins TRBV3-1 (or the pseudogene TRBV3-2) and TRBJ2-3; 13 positions match TRBD2. Germline CDR1 reads LGHDT; CDR2 reads YNNKEL (reference sequence). V shed 3 bases, J shed 4 bases, and the junction held 7 bases outside the gene matches. The CDR3 contains 17 residues. CDR3 protein: CASSQSRGLAGADTQYF. DNA for the CDR3: TGTGCCAGCAGCCAGTCCCGTGGACTAGCGGGAGCAGATACGCAGTATTTT.

This clone was picked up a small number of times. The same CDR3 also results from other DNA sequences found in this sample. The chain combines TRBV5-4 with TRBJ2-7, with TRBD1 matching over 7 bases. V shed 4 bases and J 3 bases; nucleotides not matched to a gene: 1. Germline CDR1 SGHNT, CDR2 YYREEE (reference sequence). This CDR3 has 12 amino acids. CDR3 nucleotide sequence: TGTGCCAGCAGCCGGGACAGCTACGAGCAGTACTTC. Its translation is CASSRDSYEQYF. Based on the CDR3 plus reference TRBV5-4 and TRBJ2-7, the full variable domain is ETGVTQSPTHLIKTRGQQVTLRCSSQSGHNTVSWYQQALGQGPQFIFQYYREEENGRGNFPPRFSGLQFPNYSSELNVNALELDDSALYLCASSRDSYEQYFGPGTRLTVT.

This clone was counted a single time. The gene calls are TRBV2 and TRBJ2-1; 8 nucleotides line up with TRBD1. CDR1 is SNHLY, CDR2 FYNNEI, per germline. Trimming took 7 bases from V and 13 from J; bases not matched to a gene: 9. The CDR3 is 12 residues long. The CDR3 sequence is CASTGTGILQFF. The CDR3 coding sequence is TGTGCCAGCACCGGGACAGGCATACTACAGTTCTTC.

CDR3 residues: CASSPDREGGYTF. CDR3 nucleotide sequence: TGTGCCAGCTCACCAGACAGGGAAGGTGGCTACACCTTC. The V call is TRBV18, the J call TRBJ1-2; 7 bases align to TRBD1. Trimming at V came to 2 bases and at J to 7 bases, leaving 4 bases not matched to a gene. This CDR3 contains 13 residues. CDR1 and CDR2 from the germline V gene are KGHSH and LQKENI.

This clone was observed once. V gene TRBV27 combines with J gene TRBJ2-7, with TRBD2 matching 7 bases. The junction had 3 bases not matched to a gene; V was cut back by 5 bases and J by 2 bases. This CDR3 has 13 amino acids. Germline V gene lookup returns CDR1 MNHEY and CDR2 SMNVEV (reference sequence). The CDR3 spells CASSQTSPYEQYF. In DNA form, the CDR3 reads TGTGCCAGCAGTCAGACTAGCCCCTACGAGCAGTACTTC.

In DNA, the CDR3 is TGTGCCAGCAGCGAGACTAGCGGGATCGGCTACAATGAGCAGTTCTTC. This codes for CASSETSGIGYNEQFF. V is TRBV9 and J is TRBJ2-1, with 11 bases matching TRBD2. CDR3 size: 16 residues. Germline V CDR1 and CDR2: SGDLS, YYNGEE. The V and J ends lost 3 bases and 3 bases, in that order; junction bases with no gene match: 5.

The chain couples TRBV18 to TRBJ2-7, with D perhaps matching TRBD1 (7 bases). The CDR3 is 14 amino acids. Germline V CDR1 and CDR2: KGHSH, LQKENI. Trimming shortened V by 6 bases and J by 5 bases, and 17 bases separated the two germline ends. DNA for the CDR3: TGTGCCAGCTCTCGGCAGGGGGGAAGGGACGAGCAGTACTTC. This translates into CASSRQGGRDEQYF.

The V and J genes are TRBV28 and TRBJ1-3; D unclear. The CDR3 length is 14 residues. The ends were cut back, 5 bases at V and 2 bases at J, with 10 bases in the middle. Germline assignment: CDR1 MDHEN and CDR2 SYDVKM. The CDR3 sequence: CASSLRGAGNTIYF. CDR3 coding DNA: TGTGCCAGCAGTCTCCGGGGAGCTGGAAACACCATATATTTT.

The chain is built from TRBV19 and TRBJ2-7, with D possibly matching TRBD2 (5 bases). Germline values: CDR1 LNHDA, CDR2 SQIVND (reference sequence). Trimming took 1 base from V and 5 from J, leaving 15 bases between them. CDR3 size: 15 residues. Written as DNA, the CDR3 is TGTGCCAGTAGTATAGGAGCGCGGGTTAGGAACGAGCAGTACTTC. The encoded protein is CASSIGARVRNEQYF.

This clone showed up just once. The CDR3 is CASSPDSAEAFF. The CDR3 DNA reads TGTGCCAGCAGCCCTGACTCCGCAGAAGCTTTCTTT. The chain has TRBV5-4 and TRBJ1-1, with unresolved D. The CDR3 runs 12 residues. V dropped 4 bases and J dropped 8 bases, with 12 bases sitting between them. Per germline, CDR1 SGHNT and CDR2 YYREEE (reference sequence).

The V gene is TRBV24-1, the J gene TRBJ1-5; TRBD1 might be the D (6 bases). This CDR3 is 13 amino acids long. The germline gives CDR1 KGHDR, CDR2 SFDVKD. Between the trimmed V and J ends, which lost 9 bases and 4 bases, there was a span of 12 bases. In DNA, the CDR3 is TGTGCCACCGGCGGCAGGGGAAATCAGCCCCAGCATTTT. This gives the protein CATGGRGNQPQHF.

V gene TRBV4-2 combines with J gene TRBJ1-2; D is unclear. V was pared by 0 bases and J by 6 bases, with 11 bases between. The germline gives CDR1 LGHNA, CDR2 YNFKEQ. The CDR3 loop spans 14 amino acids. The CDR3 loop is CASSQDPQTDGYTF. The CDR3, as DNA: TGTGCCAGCAGCCAAGATCCCCAGACTGATGGCTACACCTTC.

The chain combines TRBV30 with TRBJ1-1, with unresolved D. From germline, CDR1 is GTSNPN and CDR2 SVGIG (reference sequence). CDR3 length: 13 amino acids. V was shortened by 3 bases and J by 8 bases, with 16 bases between the two germline ends. CDR3 in DNA: TGTGCCTGGAGCGGGATCCGCCGGTTCGAAGCTTTCTTT. It encodes CAWSGIRRFEAFF.

V is TRBV28 and J is TRBJ1-1; D gene ambiguous. Germline CDR1 reads MDHEN; CDR2 reads SYDVKM. V was clipped by 3 bases and J by 1 base, with 6 bases between them. The CDR3 totals 13 residues. The CDR3 region has the DNA TGTGCCAGCAGTTTTCGTAGGAACACTGAAGCTTTCTTT. Encoded protein: CASSFRRNTEAFF.

This sequence joins TRBV18 and TRBJ1-4; 8 bases are a match to TRBD1. This CDR3 comprises 15 residues. Germline assignment: CDR1 KGHSH and CDR2 LQKENI. Losses at the gene ends were 6 bases for V and 7 bases for J; bases not matched to a gene: 10. CDR3 loop: CASSPSRGQGEKLFF. For the CDR3, the DNA is TGTGCCAGCTCGCCTTCCAGGGGGCAAGGTGAAAAACTGTTTTTT. The whole variable domain, remainder taken from reference TRBV18 and TRBJ1-4, is NAGVMQNPRHLVRRRGQEARLRCSPMKGHSHVYWYRQLPEEGLKFMVYLQKENIIDESGMPKERFSAEFPKEGPSILRIQQVVRGDSAAYFCASSPSRGQGEKLFFGSGTQLSVL.

The rearrangement links TRBV7-2 to TRBJ1-3; TRBD1 agrees at 8 bases. There are 15 residues in the CDR3. With 5 bases clipped from V and 3 bases from J, the junction kept 6 bases outside the gene matches. The germline CDR1 and CDR2 sequences are SGHTA and FQGNSA. CDR3 sequence (DNA): TGTGCCAGCAGCCTAATGGGACAGGTTGGAAACACCATATATTTT. Translation: CASSLMGQVGNTIYF.

The chain employs TRBV29-1 and TRBJ2-4, with D possibly matching TRBD1 (6 bases). With 6 bases removed from V and 5 bases from J, the gap between germline ends came to 11 bases. The CDR3 is 12 amino acids. Germline CDR1 and CDR2: SQVTM and ANQGSEA. The CDR3 sequence is CSVQDSQNIQYF. CDR3 sequence (DNA): TGCAGCGTACAGGACAGCCAAAACATTCAGTACTTC.

V usage is TRBV19 and J usage is TRBJ2-3; D perhaps matches TRBD2 (5 bases). Germline assignment: CDR1 LNHDA and CDR2 SQIVND (reference sequence). The CDR3 is made up of 15 amino acids. V lost 3 bases, J lost 3 bases, and 13 bases lay in between. CDR3: CASSIGDFYTDTQYF. CDR3 sequence (DNA): TGTGCCAGTAGTATCGGGGATTTTTATACAGATACGCAGTATTTT.

The rearrangement uses TRBV5-3 and TRBJ1-2, with D unresolved. TRBV5-3 is an open reading frame, and its role is uncertain. Trimming pared 1 base from V and 8 bases from J, leaving 12 bases between. CDR3 length equals 13 residues. The CDR3 protein is CARSLQGGIGYTF. CDR3 nucleotide sequence: TGTGCCAGAAGCTTGCAAGGAGGGATCGGCTACACCTTC.